Listed below are T cell receptor beta chains from one sample, sequenced in a study of blood T cell repertoires in COVID-19. Method: immunoSEQ multiplex PCR; TCRdb's copy keeps in-frame clones and lacks some. The data hold 250,000 to 300,000 clones, with over 70% observed a single time. What was sequenced was peripheral blood. These receptors were taken from a woman aged 70-85 years with COVID-19, enrolled during active disease. The CDR3 runs from the conserved cysteine through the conserved F or W. A D gene is named only where the DNA matches it firmly. Clone size is shown for a subset of rows, as once, few, many or a class of expanded clone.

>TRBV11-3|TRBD1|TRBJ1-1|.
TGTGCCAGCAGCGCCCGCCAGGGGGGCACTGAAGCTTTCTTT
CASSARQGGTEAFF
>TRBV4-2|TRBD1|TRBJ2-3|.
TGTGCCAGCAGCCATGGACAGGAGATCACAGATACGCAGTATTTT
CASSHGQEITDTQYF
>TRBV28|TRBD1|TRBJ2-3|.
TGTGCCAGCAGTTTGAGGGGGCTTGGTACAGATACGCAGTATTTT
CASSLRGLGTDTQYF
>TRBV5-4|.|TRBJ2-2|.
TGTGCCAGCAGCTTGGTGGGCCGGGGCGGGGAGCTGTTTTTT
CASSLVGRGGELFF
>TRBV7-3|TRBD1|TRBJ1-1|.
TGTGCCAGCAGCTTTCGAACAGGGGGCGAGGCTTTCTTT
CASSFRTGGEAFF
>TRBV6-1|.|TRBJ1-3|.
TGTGCCAGCAGTGACAGCTCTGGAAACACCATATATTTT
CASSDSSGNTIYF
>TRBV28|TRBD1|TRBJ1-4|.
TGTGCCAGCAGCCCCCCGGGACAGGGGTATGCAAAACTGTTTTTT
CASSPPGQGYAKLFF
>TRBV28|.|TRBJ2-1|.
TGTGCCAGCAATTCCGGGACTTACAATGAGCAGTTCTTC
CASNSGTYNEQFF
>TRBV6-5|TRBD1|TRBJ1-5|.
TGTGCCAGCAGAAGACAGGGGGGTCAGCCCCAGCATTTT
CASRRQGGQPQHF
>TRBV7-5|.|TRBJ2-1|.
TGTGCCAGATCCAGGACCCCAGCGGCCCGGAGCAATGAGCAGTTCTTC
CARSRTPAARSNEQFF
>TRBV6-6|.|TRBJ1-3|.
TGTGCCAGCAGGGAAACAGGGACCTCTGGAAACACCATATATTTT
CASRETGTSGNTIYF
>TRBV25-1|.|TRBJ1-4|few
TGTGCCAGCAGTGAATTCTCGGATGAAAAACTGTTTTTT
CASSEFSDEKLFF
>TRBV20-1|.|TRBJ2-5|.
TGCAGTGCTGGGGGGGAGACCCAGTACTTC
CSAGGETQYF
>TRBV28|TRBD1|TRBJ1-6|.
TGTGCCAGGGGACAGGGAGCCCATTCACCCCTCCACTTT
CARGQGAHSPLHF
>TRBV10-3|.|TRBJ2-7|.
TGTGCCATCAGTGATCCGCGAAGCTTGCGGGACTACGAGCAGTACTTC
CAISDPRSLRDYEQYF
>TRBV24-1|.|TRBJ1-1|once
TGTGCCACCGGGAAACAGGGAGAGAACACTGAAGCTTTCTTT
CATGKQGENTEAFF
>TRBV30|.|TRBJ1-6|.
TGTGCCTGGAGTGTAGGGGGTTATAATTCACCCCTCCACTTT
CAWSVGGYNSPLHF
>TRBV4-1|.|TRBJ2-1|.
TGCGCCAGCAGCCGAGGGCCAGGGGGGAATGAGCAGTTCTTC
CASSRGPGGNEQFF
>TRBV19|.|TRBJ2-6|.
TGTGCCAGTAGTCCAACGGGACAACTCTCTGGGGCCAACGTCCTGACTTTC
CASSPTGQLSGANVLTF
>TRBV9|.|TRBJ1-3|.
TGTGCCAGCAGCGTAGGAGGGACTGGAAACACCATATATTTT
CASSVGGTGNTIYF
>TRBV6-1|.|TRBJ1-5|few
TGTGCCAGCAGTGACGGGGGGTCCCAGCCCCAGCATTTT
CASSDGGSQPQHF
>TRBV11-1|.|TRBJ2-7|.
TGTGCCAGCAGCCTACTTGACTACGAGCAGTACTTC
CASSLLDYEQYF
>TRBV4-3|.|TRBJ2-7|.
TGCGCCAGCAGCCAAGATCTTAGCCAACGGGGCGAGCAGTACTTC
CASSQDLSQRGEQYF
>TRBV20-1|.|TRBJ1-2|.
TGCAGTGCTATCCGCTATGGCTACACCTTC
CSAIRYGYTF
>TRBV7-7|TRBD2|TRBJ2-1|.
TGTGCTAGCAGCCCTCAGACTAGCGGGTACAATGAGCAGTTCTTC
CASSPQTSGYNEQFF
>TRBV5-4|.|TRBJ2-7|.
TGTGCCAGCAGCCAACAGGGTCTCTACGAGCAGTACTTC
CASSQQGLYEQYF
>TRBV19|.|TRBJ1-1|.
TGTGCCAGTAGATACAGGGAGTCTACGTTGAACACTGAAGCTTTCTTT
CASRYRESTLNTEAFF
>TRBV24-1|.|TRBJ1-5|.
TGTGCCACCAGGGAGTTCGTTGGCCTTGGCAATCAGCCCCAGCATTTT
CATREFVGLGNQPQHF
>TRBV4-1|.|TRBJ1-2|.
TGCGCCAGCAGCCAAGGACAGTTAAACTATGGCTACACCTTC
CASSQGQLNYGYTF
>TRBV30|.|TRBJ1-2|.
TGTGCCTGGAGTGCGGACTATGGCTACACCTTC
CAWSADYGYTF
>TRBV7-6|.|TRBJ2-7|.
TGTGCCAGCAGCTTATATATGCTCGGCCCCATCGGGACTCGGCCCTACGAGCAGTACTTC
CASSLYMLGPIGTRPYEQYF
>TRBV6-6|TRBD1|TRBJ2-7|few
TGTGCCAGCAGTTCGGGACAGGGGAACCCCTACGAGCAGTACTTC
CASSSGQGNPYEQYF
>TRBV11-2|.|TRBJ2-5|.
TGTGCCAGCAGCTTAGTTGAGGGTAGGGAGACCCAGTACTTC
CASSLVEGRETQYF
>TRBV24-1|.|TRBJ2-7|.
TGTGCCACCCAAGGACAGAGTAACGAGCAGTACTTC
CATQGQSNEQYF
>TRBV27|TRBD1|TRBJ1-3|.
TGTGCCAGCAGAAACCTCGGGACAGCTGGAAACACCATATATTTT
CASRNLGTAGNTIYF
>TRBV21-1|.|TRBJ2-1|.
TGTGCCAGCAGCACCAACGACCGGACAGGGGAATCCAACTCCTACAATGAGCAGTTCTTC
CASSTNDRTGESNSYNEQFF
>TRBV14|.|TRBJ1-1|once
TGTGCCAGCAGCCCCGCGTTAAACACTGAAGCTTTCTTT
CASSPALNTEAFF
>TRBV30|.|TRBJ2-1|.
TGTGCCTGGAGTGTTAACGCGGGATGGAATGAGCAGTTCTTC
CAWSVNAGWNEQFF
>TRBV27|.|TRBJ2-1|.
TGTGCCAGCAGTTCCCTTTTAACTAGCACCAATGAGCAGTTCTTC
CASSSLLTSTNEQFF
>TRBV4-1|.|TRBJ1-4|.
TGCGCCAGCAGCCAACGACAGGCAACTAATGAAAAACTGTTTTTT
CASSQRQATNEKLFF
>TRBV5-6|TRBD2|TRBJ2-2|.
TGTGCCAGCAGCGCCTTAGCGGGAGGGAGCGTCACCGGGGAGCTGTTTTTT
CASSALAGGSVTGELFF
>TRBV30|TRBD1|TRBJ2-1|.
TGTGCCTGGAAACAGGGACAGCACAATGAGCAGTTCTTC
CAWKQGQHNEQFF
>TRBV5-1|TRBD1|TRBJ1-5|.
TGCGCCAGCAGCTTGGAGGGACAGGGCAATCAGCCCCAGCATTTT
CASSLEGQGNQPQHF
>TRBV11-2|.|TRBJ1-1|.
TGTGCCAGCAGCCCAACTACTGCAGGGAACCCCGCTTTCTTT
CASSPTTAGNPAFF
>TRBV7-9|TRBD1|TRBJ1-6|.
TGTGCCAGCAGTTCGGACAGGGGTAATTCACCCCTCCACTTT
CASSSDRGNSPLHF
>TRBV3-1/TRBV3-2|TRBD1|TRBJ2-7|.
TGTGCCAGCAGCCAAGCCCCGGGACAGGGCTACGAGCAGTACTTC
CASSQAPGQGYEQYF
>TRBV2|TRBD2|TRBJ2-2|.
TGTGCCAGCAGGGAGCGGGAGGGCCAAGGCGGGGAGCTGTTTTTT
CASREREGQGGELFF